This T cell receptor (beta chain) was identified during a study of T cells after yellow fever vaccination. Germline V gene sequence: CDR1 SGDLS, CDR2 YYNGEE. Unmatched junction bases numbered 5, after V lost 2 bases and J lost 3 bases. This CDR3 spans 15 amino acids. TCRdb reprocessed the 5' RACE reads with MiXCR, giving one entry per CDR3 protein. The sample lists tens of thousands of distinct CDR3 sequences, roughly 8% occurring once. This clonotype has a handful of counts. The TCR comes from a man aged 25 to 40 who received the YFV17D yellow fever vaccine. The sample consisted of CD8+ T cells sorted from PBMCs, taken on the day of the yellow fever booster vaccination. The chain links TRBV9 to TRBJ2-3; 8 bases line up with TRBD1. CDR3 nucleotide sequence: TGTGCCAGCAGCGTCCAGGGGGCTGTAACAGATACGCAGTATTTT. Encoded protein: CASSVQGAVTDTQYF.